This TCR beta chain was identified during a study of blood T cell repertoires in COVID-19. For the study at large: The samples span acute and convalescent COVID-19 from the United States, Italy and Spain. PBMCs, B-cell-depleted T cells, or T cells were the source of the cDNA or gDNA that made up the material.

Trimming left V 5 bases short and J 1 base short, with 12 bases between. Germline loops: CDR1 SGHNT, CDR2 YYREEE (reference sequence). The CDR3 is 14 amino acids. In the original workflow: Reference gene primer amplification in the assay estimated nucleated cell counts. TCRdb's table, derived via immunoSEQ multiplex PCR, lists solely in-frame clones and lacks some. The V and J calls and clone size come from that table; D and trimming were worked out from the DNA. The sample has about 220,000 clones, more than 70% seen once; the top ten hold around 13%. The J gene is TRBJ2-5, the V gene TRBV5-4, with D perhaps matching TRBD2 (7 bases). Sequencing was performed on peripheral blood. This TCR was recovered from a human donor in a cohort sampled during active COVID-19. CDR3 coding DNA: TGTGCCAGCAGAGCGGGACACCTCCAAGAGACCCAGTACTTC. Translated, it gives CASRAGHLQETQYF.